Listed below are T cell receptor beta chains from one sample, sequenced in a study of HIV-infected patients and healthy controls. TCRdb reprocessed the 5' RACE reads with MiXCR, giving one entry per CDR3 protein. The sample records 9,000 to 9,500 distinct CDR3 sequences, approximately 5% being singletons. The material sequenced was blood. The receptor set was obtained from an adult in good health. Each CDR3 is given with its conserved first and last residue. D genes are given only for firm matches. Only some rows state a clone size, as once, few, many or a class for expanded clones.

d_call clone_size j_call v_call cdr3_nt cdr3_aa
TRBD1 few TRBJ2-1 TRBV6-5 TGTGCCAGCAGCCTAGACTCAGGGGGTGGCTCCTACAATGAGCAGTTCTTC CASSLDSGGGSYNEQFF
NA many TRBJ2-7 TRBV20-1 TGCAGTGCTGAGGGGGGCTCCTCCCGCTACGAGCAGTACTTC CSAEGGSSRYEQYF
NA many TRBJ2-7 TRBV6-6 TGTGCCAGCATGTCCGGGACAGGCTTCCCGGGGGGGGTCTACGAGCAGTACTTC CASMSGTGFPGGVYEQYF
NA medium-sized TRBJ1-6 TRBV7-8 TGTGCCAGCAGCCCCCCGGCTGGGCAAGTAAATTCACCCCTCCACTTT CASSPPAGQVNSPLHF
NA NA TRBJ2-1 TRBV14 TGTGCCAGCAGTCCTTTTCCGGGGGAGCAGTTCTTC CASSPFPGEQFF
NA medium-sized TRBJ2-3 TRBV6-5 TGTGCCAGCAGAAGGAGCACAGATACGCAGTATTTT CASRRSTDTQYF
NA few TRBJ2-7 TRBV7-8 TGTGCCAGCAGCTTAAACAGTTGGGAGCAGTACTTC CASSLNSWEQYF
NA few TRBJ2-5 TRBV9 TGTGCCAGCAGCCCACGCATTTCCTGGAAAGAGACCCAGTACTTC CASSPRISWKETQYF
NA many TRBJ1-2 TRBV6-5 TGTGCCAGCAGTCTCTACACGAGCTGGGGCTACACCTTC CASSLYTSWGYTF
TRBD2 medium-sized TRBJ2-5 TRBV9 TGTGCCAGCAGCGCTCCTAGCGGGGGGCTTCAAGAGACCCAGTACTTC CASSAPSGGLQETQYF
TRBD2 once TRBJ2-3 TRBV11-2 TGTGCCAGCAGCTTTTCCGGGAGGGCGGCAGATACGCAGTATTTT CASSFSGRAADTQYF
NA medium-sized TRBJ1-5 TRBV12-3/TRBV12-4 TGTGCCAGCACCCCGAGGGGCGGTCAGCCCCAGCATTTT CASTPRGGQPQHF
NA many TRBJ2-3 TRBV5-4 TGTGCCAGCAGCTTGGACTCTTACACAGATACGCAGTATTTT CASSLDSYTDTQYF
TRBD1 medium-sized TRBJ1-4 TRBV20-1 TGCAGTAAATTCAGTCCGGGACAGGCTAATGAAAAACTGTTTTTT CSKFSPGQANEKLFF
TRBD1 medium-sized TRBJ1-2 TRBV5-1 TGCGCCAGCAGCTTAAGGACAGGGGGCGACAACTATGGCTACACCTTC CASSLRTGGDNYGYTF
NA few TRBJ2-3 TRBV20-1 TGCAGTGCTGGGGCGGGACAGAGCACAGATACGCAGTATTTT CSAGAGQSTDTQYF
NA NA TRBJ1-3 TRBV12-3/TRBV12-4 TGTGCCAGCAGTTTTCAAGGGGAAGGGAGGGGAAACACCATATATTTT CASSFQGEGRGNTIYF
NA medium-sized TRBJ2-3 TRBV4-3 TGCGCCAGCAGCCAAGATGGGAGGCCCAGCACAGATACGCAGTATTTT CASSQDGRPSTDTQYF
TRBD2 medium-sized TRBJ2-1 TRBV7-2 TGTGCCAGCTCCCCTAGCGGGGGGATCAATGAGCAGTTCTTC CASSPSGGINEQFF
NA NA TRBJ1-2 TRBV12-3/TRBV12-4 TGTGCCAGCAGTTTGTTCACCGCGGGAACCTATGGCTACACCTTC CASSLFTAGTYGYTF
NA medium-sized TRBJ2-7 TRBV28 TGTGCCAGCAGTACTAGACAGGCCCCGAGCTCCTACGAGCAGTACTTC CASSTRQAPSSYEQYF
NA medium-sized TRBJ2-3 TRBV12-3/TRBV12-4 TGTGCCAGCGCCGGGGGGCCTGGAGATACGCAGTATTTT CASAGGPGDTQYF
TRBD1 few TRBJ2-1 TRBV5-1 TGCGCCAGCAGCCAAGATATCACTTACGGGACAGCATCCTACAATGAGCAGTTCTTC CASSQDITYGTASYNEQFF
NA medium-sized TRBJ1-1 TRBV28 TGTGCCAGCAGTTTGTTGAAGGGGGGGAAGACTGAAGCTTTCTTT CASSLLKGGKTEAFF
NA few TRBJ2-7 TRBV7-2 TGTGCCAGCAGCTTAGATCCAGGGCCATACGAGCAGTACTTC CASSLDPGPYEQYF
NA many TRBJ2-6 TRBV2 TGTGCCAGCGGAGCTAGCTCTGGGGCCAACGTCCTGACTTTC CASGASSGANVLTF
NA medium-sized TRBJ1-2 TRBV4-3 TGCGCCAGCAGCCAAGTGGACAGAGATAACTATGGCTACACCTTC CASSQVDRDNYGYTF
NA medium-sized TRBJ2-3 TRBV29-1 TGCAGCGTTGAAATGGGTGGGGGTCGAGATACGCAGTATTTT CSVEMGGGRDTQYF
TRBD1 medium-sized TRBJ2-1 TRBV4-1 TGCGCCAGCAGCCAAGATCTAGGGGGCGCGGGGTTCTTC CASSQDLGGAGFF
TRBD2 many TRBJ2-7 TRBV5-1 TGCGCCAGCAGCCCTAGGACGGCGGGAGTGGCGCGCGAGCAGTACTTC CASSPRTAGVAREQYF
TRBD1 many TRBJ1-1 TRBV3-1 TGTGCCAGCAGCCGACATGAGGGGGCGAGCACTGAAGCTTTCTTT CASSRHEGASTEAFF
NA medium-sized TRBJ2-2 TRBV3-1 TGTGCCAGCAGCACACGCACGGGGGGCTGGCCGAACACCGGGGAGCTGTTTTTT CASSTRTGGWPNTGELFF
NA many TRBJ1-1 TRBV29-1 TGCAGCGTTGAAAGGGGAATTAACACTGAAGCTTTCTTT CSVERGINTEAFF
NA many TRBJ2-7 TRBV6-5 TGTGCCAGCAGTCAGGGGAGCTACGAGCAGTACTTC CASSQGSYEQYF
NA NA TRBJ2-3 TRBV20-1 TGCAGTGCCGGGCGGGGTAGTGGTACAGATACGCAGTATTTT CSAGRGSGTDTQYF
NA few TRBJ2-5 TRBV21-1 TGTGCCAGCAGCAAAGCTCAGTTACGCAGGGGCCAAGAGACCCAGTACTTC CASSKAQLRRGQETQYF
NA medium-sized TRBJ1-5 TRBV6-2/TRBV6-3 TGTGCCAGCACTCCAGGGTATCAGCCCCAGCATTTT CASTPGYQPQHF
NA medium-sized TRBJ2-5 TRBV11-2 TGTGCCAGCAGCTTATCGGAGACCCAGTACTTC CASSLSETQYF
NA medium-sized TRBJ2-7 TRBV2 TGTGCCAGCAGAGGGGCGGCCTACGAGCAGTACTTC CASRGAAYEQYF
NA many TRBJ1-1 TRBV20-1 TGCAGTGCTAACCTCCTCAGTGACACTGAAGCTTTCTTT CSANLLSDTEAFF
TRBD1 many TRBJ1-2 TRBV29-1 TGCAGCGTGGGCCGGGACAGGGGGGAGCGTGGCTACACCTTC CSVGRDRGERGYTF
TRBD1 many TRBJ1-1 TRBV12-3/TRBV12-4 TGTGCCAGCAGGTTCCAGGGGGCGGACACTGAAGCTTTCTTT CASRFQGADTEAFF
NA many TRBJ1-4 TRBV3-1 TGTGCCAGCAGCCAGGGTCTTAATGAAAAACTGTTTTTT CASSQGLNEKLFF
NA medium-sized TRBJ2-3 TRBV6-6 TGTGCCAGCAAACTAGGGTCCCCTTCAGATACGCAGTATTTT CASKLGSPSDTQYF
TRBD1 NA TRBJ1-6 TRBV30 TGTGCCTGGAGTTCCGGGACAGGGTCGTCACCCCTCCACTTT CAWSSGTGSSPLHF
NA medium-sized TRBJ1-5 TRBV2 TGTGCCAGCAGTCTTCAGGGAAATAGCAATCAGCCCCAGCATTTT CASSLQGNSNQPQHF
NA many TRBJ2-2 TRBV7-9 TGTGCCAGCCGACCCGGCCTTTCGGTATACGGGGAGCTGTTTTTT CASRPGLSVYGELFF
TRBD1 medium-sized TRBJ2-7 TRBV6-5 TGTGCCAGCAGGCCCGACAGGGGGCGGAGGTACGAGCAGTACTTC CASRPDRGRRYEQYF
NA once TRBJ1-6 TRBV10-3 TGTGCCTCCCGTTCCGGGACCGGGAATTCACCCCTCCACTTT CASRSGTGNSPLHF
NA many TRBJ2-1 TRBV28 TGTGCCAGCAGTTCTCAGAGCGGGTTTTCGCTACAGTTCTTC CASSSQSGFSLQFF